This is a list of T cell receptor beta chains from one sample in a study of T and B cells in COVID-19 patients. TCRdb fed the multiplex PCR reads into MiXCR, producing one record per CDR3 protein. The sample includes about 11,000 distinct CDR3 sequences, approximately 31% seen only once; the top ten take roughly a sixth. Material for sequencing was blood. These receptors all come from a human donor with active COVID-19. Each CDR3 is given with its conserved first and last residue. A D gene is named only where the DNA matches it firmly. A clone size is listed for some rows: how often the clone was seen (once, few, many), or a class if it is expanded.

TRBD1,TRBJ1-6,NA,TRBV28,CASSPSTGVGSPLHF,TGTGCCAGCAGTCCATCAACAGGGGTGGGTTCACCCCTCCACTTT
TRBD1,TRBJ2-1,NA,TRBV7-9,CASSSTGTGTHEQFF,TGTGCCAGCAGCTCCACCGGGACAGGGACCCATGAGCAGTTCTTC
NA,TRBJ2-3,NA,TRBV11-2,CASSLVQSTDTQYF,TGTGCCAGCAGCTTAGTCCAGTCGACAGATACGCAGTATTTT
TRBD1,TRBJ2-7,few,TRBV5-4,CASSLGPGQGFSYEQYF,TGTGCCAGCAGCTTGGGGCCGGGACAGGGTTTCTCCTACGAGCAGTACTTC
TRBD1,TRBJ1-5,few,TRBV6-2/TRBV6-3,CASSSRDSQPQHF,TGTGCCAGCAGTTCCAGGGACAGCCAGCCCCAGCATTTT
NA,TRBJ1-1,once,TRBV14,CASSPFGWSANTEAFF,TGTGCCAGCAGCCCCTTCGGGTGGTCAGCGAACACTGAAGCTTTCTTT
TRBD2,TRBJ2-5,medium-sized,TRBV5-5,CASSQTSGGETQYF,TGTGCCAGCAGCCAGACTAGCGGGGGGGAGACCCAGTACTTC
NA,TRBJ1-5,few,TRBV6-1,CASSYGQNNQPQHF,TGTGCCAGCAGTTACGGTCAGAACAATCAGCCCCAGCATTTT
NA,TRBJ2-1,NA,TRBV6-5,CASSYSGVDNEQFF,TGTGCCAGCAGTTACTCAGGGGTCGATAATGAGCAGTTCTTC
TRBD1,TRBJ1-6,few,TRBV6-5,CASRPGTGGAANSPLHF,TGTGCCAGCAGACCCGGGACAGGGGGCGCCGCGAATTCACCCCTCCACTTT
TRBD2,TRBJ2-3,NA,TRBV20-1,CSARLSGRTDTQYF,TGCAGTGCTAGGCTCAGCGGGAGGACAGATACGCAGTATTTT
NA,TRBJ2-7,few,TRBV6-5,CASSYSAAGYGSYEQYF,TGTGCCAGCAGTTACTCCGCCGCAGGGTACGGCTCCTACGAGCAGTACTTC
NA,TRBJ2-7,medium-sized,TRBV18,CASSSLADYEQYF,TGTGCCAGCTCATCCTTAGCAGACTACGAGCAGTACTTC
TRBD1,TRBJ1-2,NA,TRBV6-6,CASSPWDRYYGYPF,TGTGCCAGCAGTCCGTGGGACAGATACTATGGCTACCCCTTC
NA,TRBJ2-7,NA,TRBV6-5,CASSSVRPPYEQYF,TGTGCCAGCAGCTCCGTAAGGCCCCCCTACGAGCAGTACTTC
NA,TRBJ2-2,NA,TRBV18,CASSPKRNSRANTGELFF,TGTGCCAGCTCACCAAAACGGAACAGCCGTGCGAACACCGGGGAGCTGTTTTTT
TRBD1,TRBJ2-5,NA,TRBV10-3,CAITTGVGETQYF,TGTGCCATTACGACAGGGGTAGGTGAGACCCAGTACTTC
NA,TRBJ1-4,few,TRBV6-4,CASSACYEPPYVNEKLFF,TGTGCCAGCAGTGCCTGCTACGAACCACCATATGTTAATGAAAAACTGTTTTTT
NA,TRBJ2-5,NA,TRBV6-6,CAATGETQYF,TGTGCCGCCACGGGGGAGACCCAGTACTTC
NA,TRBJ2-7,few,TRBV27,CASSPRLDPASSYEQYF,TGTGCCAGCAGTCCGAGACTAGATCCGGCGTCCTCCTACGAGCAGTACTTC
NA,TRBJ1-1,NA,TRBV28,CASILDQNTEAFF,TGTGCCAGCATTTTAGATCAGAACACTGAAGCTTTCTTT
NA,TRBJ2-2,once,TRBV2,CASRGRLWGNTGELFF,TGTGCCAGCAGAGGTCGATTGTGGGGAAACACCGGGGAGCTGTTTTTT
NA,TRBJ2-1,NA,TRBV6-1,CASRSVRYSYNEQFF,TGTGCCAGCAGGTCGGTGAGGTACTCCTACAATGAGCAGTTCTTC
TRBD2,TRBJ2-5,NA,TRBV19,CASSEQAGGQETQYF,TGTGCCAGTAGTGAACAGGCGGGGGGGCAAGAGACCCAGTACTTC